These 8 T cell receptor beta chains share one sample of origin, sequenced in a study of long-term antiretroviral therapy in people with HIV. Runs used v3.0 of the immunoSEQ assay and were done at survey level. Sequenced by immunoSEQ multiplex PCR; TCRdb stores in-frame clones only, minus some. This table holds just under 35,000 clones, roughly 84% found once. Source: unsorted PBMCs, taken approximately 2.9 years before starting antiretroviral therapy. All receptors derive from a woman younger than 45 with HIV.

This sequence joins TRBV4-2 and TRBJ2-5; unclear D gene. Trimming removed 0 bases from V and 2 bases from J, with 7 bases in between. The germline V gene has CDR1 LGHNA and CDR2 YNFKEQ. The CDR3 is 14 residues long. CDR3 nucleotides: TGTGCCAGCAGCCAAGATGGCAGTCAAGAGACCCAGTACTTC. Its translation is CASSQDGSQETQYF.

This clone turned up a few times. This chain links TRBV14 with TRBJ2-7, with D unresolved. CDR3 length: 13 residues. V was trimmed by 5 bases and J by 2 bases, leaving 10 bases between them. Germline CDR1 and CDR2: SGHDN and FVKESK. The CDR3 is CASSEASPYEQYF. DNA for the CDR3: TGTGCCAGCAGCGAGGCCAGTCCCTACGAGCAGTACTTC.

V gene TRBV11-2 combines with J gene TRBJ1-6; D gene unclear. V lost 6 bases, J lost 9 bases, and 18 bases lay in between. The CDR3 extends over 15 amino acids. From germline, CDR1 is SGHAT and CDR2 FQNNGV. CDR3 DNA sequence: TGTGCCAGCAGTCCGGTAAAGGGCTTTATTTCACCCCTCCACTTT. It codes for CASSPVKGFISPLHF.

This rearrangement joins TRBV6-6 to TRBJ1-1, with D uncertain. The V gene lost 1 base and the J gene lost 7 bases, with 13 bases spanning the gap. Germline-derived CDR1 and CDR2 are MNHNY and SVGAGI (reference sequence). The CDR3 is 14 amino acids. CDR3 residues: CASSYLVALSEAFF. The CDR3 DNA is TGTGCCAGCAGTTACTTGGTGGCCCTTAGTGAAGCTTTCTTT.

This chain joins TRBV2 and TRBJ1-2, with D perhaps matching TRBD1 (6 bases). Per germline, CDR1 SNHLY and CDR2 FYNNEI. CDR3 length: 16 amino acids. Trimming pared 2 bases from V and 6 bases from J, leaving 19 bases between. CDR3 bases: TGTGCCAGCAGTGAAACGGACACAGGGCGTCGGGATGGCTACACCTTC. Its translation is CASSETDTGRRDGYTF. Together with reference TRBV2 and TRBJ1-2, the CDR3 gives the full variable domain: EPEVTQTPSHQVTQMGQEVILRCVPISNHLYFYWYRQILGQKVEFLVSFYNNEISEKSEIFDDQFSVERPDGSNFTLKIRSTKLEDSAMYFCASSETDTGRRDGYTFGSGTRLTVV.

This clone was picked up one time. The chain recombines TRBV2 with TRBJ2-4, with D tentatively TRBD1 (5 bases). This CDR3 comprises 16 residues. The V gene lost 1 base and the J gene lost 0 bases, with 10 bases spanning the gap. Germline V gene data show CDR1 as SNHLY and CDR2 as FYNNEI. CDR3 sequence: CASSEEGAVAKNIQYF. The CDR3 DNA reads as TGTGCCAGCAGTGAAGAAGGGGCCGTAGCCAAAAACATTCAGTACTTC.

The V and J genes are TRBV2 and TRBJ2-6; D gene uncertain. This CDR3 region has 13 residues. Trimming took off 4 bases at V and 8 bases at J, with 9 bases between the two ends. CDR1 and CDR2 from the germline V gene are SNHLY and FYNNEI. The CDR3 sequence is CASSVSITNVLTF. CDR3 nucleotides: TGTGCCAGCAGTGTTAGTATAACCAACGTCCTGACTTTC.

J is TRBJ2-2 and V is TRBV6-6, with D tentatively TRBD2 (7 bases). In germline, CDR1 is MNHNY, CDR2 SVGAGI (reference sequence). V was clipped by 6 bases and J by 7 bases, with 18 bases between them. CDR3 length: 15 residues. The DNA of the CDR3 is TGTGCCAGCAGCCACCTAGTGAGGGGGGGCGGGGAGCTGTTTTTT. This codes for CASSHLVRGGGELFF.